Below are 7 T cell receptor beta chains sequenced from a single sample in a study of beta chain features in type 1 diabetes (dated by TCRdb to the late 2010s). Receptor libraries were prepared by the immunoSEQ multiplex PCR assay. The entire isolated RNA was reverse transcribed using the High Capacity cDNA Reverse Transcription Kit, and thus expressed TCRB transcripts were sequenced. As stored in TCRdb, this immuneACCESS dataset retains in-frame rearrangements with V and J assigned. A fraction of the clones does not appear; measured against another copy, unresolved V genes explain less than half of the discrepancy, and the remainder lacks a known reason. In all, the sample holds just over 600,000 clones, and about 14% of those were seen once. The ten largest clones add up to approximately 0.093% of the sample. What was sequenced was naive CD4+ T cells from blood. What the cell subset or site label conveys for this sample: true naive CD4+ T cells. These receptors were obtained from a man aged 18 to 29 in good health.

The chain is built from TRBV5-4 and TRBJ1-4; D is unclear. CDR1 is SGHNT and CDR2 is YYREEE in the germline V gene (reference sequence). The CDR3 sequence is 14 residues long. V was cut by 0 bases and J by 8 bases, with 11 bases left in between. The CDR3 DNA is TGTGCCAGCAGCTTGGAAGGCAGGAAGGAAAAACTGTTTTTT. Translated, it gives CASSLEGRKEKLFF.

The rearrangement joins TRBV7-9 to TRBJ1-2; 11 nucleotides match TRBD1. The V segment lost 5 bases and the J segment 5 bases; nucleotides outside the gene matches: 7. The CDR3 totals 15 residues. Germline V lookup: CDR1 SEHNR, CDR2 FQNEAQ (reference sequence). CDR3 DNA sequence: TGTGCCAGCAGCCGCCTGGGACAGGGGGTGTATGGCTACACCTTC. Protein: CASSRLGQGVYGYTF.

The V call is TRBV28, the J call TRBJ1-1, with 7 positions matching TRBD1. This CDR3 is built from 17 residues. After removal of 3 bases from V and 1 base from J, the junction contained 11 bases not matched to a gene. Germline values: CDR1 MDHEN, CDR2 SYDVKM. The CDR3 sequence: CASSFPRGAVSNTEAFF. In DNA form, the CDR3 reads TGTGCCAGCAGTTTCCCCAGGGGGGCCGTTTCGAACACTGAAGCTTTCTTT.

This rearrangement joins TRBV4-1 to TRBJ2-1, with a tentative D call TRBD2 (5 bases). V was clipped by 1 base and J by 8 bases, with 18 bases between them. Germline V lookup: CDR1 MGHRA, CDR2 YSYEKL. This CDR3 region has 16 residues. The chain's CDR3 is CASSQAELGQRDEQFF. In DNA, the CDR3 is TGCGCCAGCAGCCAAGCCGAACTAGGGCAAAGGGATGAGCAGTTCTTC.

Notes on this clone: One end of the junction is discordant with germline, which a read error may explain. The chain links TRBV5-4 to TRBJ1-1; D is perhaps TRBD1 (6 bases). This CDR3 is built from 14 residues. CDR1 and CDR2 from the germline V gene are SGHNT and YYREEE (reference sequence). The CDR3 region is CASSFGGLKTEAFF. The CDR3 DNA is TGTGCCAGCAGCTTCGGGGGGCTGAAAACTGAAGCTTTCTTT.

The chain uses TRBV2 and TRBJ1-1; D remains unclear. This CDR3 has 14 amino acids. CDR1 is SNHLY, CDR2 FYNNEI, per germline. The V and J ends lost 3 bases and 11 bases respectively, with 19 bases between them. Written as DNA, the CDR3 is TGTGCCAGCAGTGAGGTCCCAGCGGGAGTTGGGGCTTTCTTT. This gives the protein CASSEVPAGVGAFF.

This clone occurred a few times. The CDR3 DNA follows: TGTGCCTTGGACCTTTACTCTGGAAACACCATATATTTT. Protein product: CALDLYSGNTIYF. The chain carries TRBV30 and TRBJ1-3, with D unclear. CDR1 is GTSNPN, CDR2 SVGIG, per germline (reference sequence). Between the trimmed V and J ends, which lost 7 bases and 0 bases, there was a span of 10 bases. This CDR3 region has 13 residues. Looking up the rest from reference TRBV30 and TRBJ1-3 gives the full variable domain: SQTIHQWPATLVQPVGSPLSLECTVEGTSNPNLYWYRQAAGRGLQLLFYSVGIGQISSEVPQNLSASRPQDRQFILSSKKLLLSDSGFYLCALDLYSGNTIYFGEGSWLTVV.